This T cell receptor beta chain was sequenced during a study of cytomegalovirus exposure and HLA in healthy donors. This clone has a single count. The antigen is unknown. Broader study findings: The study reported that TCR beta sequences accurately predicted HLA-A and HLA-B alleles in most subjects. In vitro data verified a few CMV-associated chains as specific for CMV antigens. Fewer N-insertions than the 666-donor mean were reportedly shown by an Asian-associated ancestry cluster in a later analysis. Previously analyzed data showed that most TCR beta V segments were productive at a frequency of about 90% or about 30%.

From germline, CDR1 is SNHLY and CDR2 FYNNEI. V was shortened by 9 bases and J by 6 bases, with 14 bases between the two germline ends. The CDR3 runs to 12 residues. The PCR had 60 Vbeta and 13 Jbeta primers. TCRdb's table, derived via immunoSEQ multiplex PCR, lists solely in-frame clones and lacks some. Of about 140,000 clones listed, more than 60% are singletons. The specimen sequenced was PBMCs. This chain links TRBV2 with TRBJ2-5; the D gene is possibly TRBD1 (7 bases). The TCR originated in a woman aged 55-69 years in good health and CMV-seronegative. In DNA, the CDR3 is TGTGCCAGTGCGGGACAGTCGAAGACCCAGTACTTC. Its translation: CASAGQSKTQYF.